This T cell receptor (beta chain) emerged from a study of T-cell reconstitution after alpha-beta-depleted transplantation in children. Unique molecular identifiers were incorporated when the TCRbeta library was constructed. TCRdb analysed the PCR reads with MiXCR anew, one entry per CDR3 protein. In the table there are some 290,000 distinct CDR3 sequences, almost 10% of which are singletons. Germline lookup yields CDR1 SGHVS and CDR2 FQNEAQ. The CDR3 extends over 15 amino acids. The J segment lost 2 bases and the V segment lost 5 bases, leaving 9 bases of the junction unmatched. This TCR was sampled from a human donor who donated a stem cell graft to a child with SCID. Sequences were derived from PBMCs from the stem cell graft donor, sampled from the stem cell graft. V and J are TRBV7-8 and TRBJ2-7; the match to TRBD1 covers 7 bases. The CDR3 nucleotides read TGTGCCAGCAGCGCAGGGGGTTCTCCTCCCTACGAGCAGTACTTC. This encodes CASSAGGSPPYEQYF.